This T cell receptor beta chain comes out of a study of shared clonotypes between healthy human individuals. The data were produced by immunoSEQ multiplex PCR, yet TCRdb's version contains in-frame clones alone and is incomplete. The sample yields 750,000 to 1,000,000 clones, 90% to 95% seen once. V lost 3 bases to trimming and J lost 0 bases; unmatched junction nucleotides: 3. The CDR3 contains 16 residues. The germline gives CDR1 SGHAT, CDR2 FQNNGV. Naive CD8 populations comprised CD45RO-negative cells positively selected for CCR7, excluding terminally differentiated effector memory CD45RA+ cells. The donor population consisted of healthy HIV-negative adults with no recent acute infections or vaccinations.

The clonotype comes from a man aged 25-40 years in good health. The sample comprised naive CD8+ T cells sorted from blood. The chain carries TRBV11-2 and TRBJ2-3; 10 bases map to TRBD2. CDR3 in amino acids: CASSFLTSGSTDTQYF. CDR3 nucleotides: TGTGCCAGCAGCTTCCTGACTAGCGGGAGCACAGATACGCAGTATTTT.